This T cell receptor (beta chain) was sequenced in a study of early T cells in non-severe SARS-CoV-2 infection (TCRdb year 2021). Looking at the study overall: TCR sequencing used bulk RNA from unsorted whole blood, so alpha and beta chains could not be paired. Study-wide conclusions, independent of this receptor: VDJdb matching was skewed toward anti-spike CD8 responses and likely underestimated virus-specific expansions by missing private and CD4 specificities.

The study was a case-control design nested within a healthcare worker cohort in London, UK, with weekly nasopharyngeal swab PCR tests and blood sampling. Healthcare workers were recruited between 23 and 31 March 2020, during the week of the UK lockdown, and were followed weekly for up to about 15 weeks. From the cysteine through the phenylalanine, the CDR3 covers 15 amino acids. This entry keeps only the CDR3 DNA: 45 bases, framed from base 1. The germline V gene encodes CDR1 LGHDT and CDR2 YNNKEL (reference sequence). Between the V and J ends, shortened by 1 base and 0 bases respectively, the junction contains 10 bases. This clonotype has at least ten counts. Its specific antigen is unknown. No qualities accompany the bases; no much larger clone lies one base away. Library preparation employed 5' RACE. These reads were obtained on a NextSeq 500. The TCR library protocol attached unique molecular identifiers to individual cDNA molecules to correct for sequencing error and PCR bias. Both TCR alpha and beta chains were sequenced, and tight co-correlation was observed between alpha and beta sequence abundances in each sample. Per the original workflow: Decombinator V4 was used to annotate the V gene, J gene and CDR3 of the TCR sequences. TCRs were defined as expanded if a significant change between any two time points was detected under a Poisson model with p below 0.0001. TCR abundances were normalised to the total number of TCRs sequenced in each sample and reported as counts per million. TRAV1-2 paired with TRAJ12, TRAJ20 or TRAJ33 defined MAIT TCRs, while TRAV10 paired with TRAJ18 defined iNKT TCRs. A search of VDJdb, accessed on 1 November 2021, was run for TCRs annotated to CMV, EBV and SARS-CoV-2, with TCRs annotated for multiple antigens excluded. Starting from the raw public reads, TCRdb applied fastp trimming at Q25, assembled clones with MiXCR and retained in-frame beta chains. Each entry is one CDR3 protein sequence, shown with its most common DNA and genes. TCRdb, not the authors, supplied the V and J calls. For this sample there are approximately 20,000 distinct CDR3 sequences; around 5.7% appear just once. In total, the top ten clones hold 6.3% of the sample.

This sequence uses TRBV3-1 and TRBJ2-7; matching of 6 bases hints at TRBD2 as the D gene. This clonotype originated in an adult who was a healthcare worker with PCR-confirmed SARS-CoV-2 infection or an uninfected control (not recorded which). Material for sequencing was whole blood. The sequence in DNA is TGTGCCAGCAGCCAAGGGGGAGGAAGCTCCTACGAGCAGTACTTC. It translates as CASSQGGGSSYEQYF.